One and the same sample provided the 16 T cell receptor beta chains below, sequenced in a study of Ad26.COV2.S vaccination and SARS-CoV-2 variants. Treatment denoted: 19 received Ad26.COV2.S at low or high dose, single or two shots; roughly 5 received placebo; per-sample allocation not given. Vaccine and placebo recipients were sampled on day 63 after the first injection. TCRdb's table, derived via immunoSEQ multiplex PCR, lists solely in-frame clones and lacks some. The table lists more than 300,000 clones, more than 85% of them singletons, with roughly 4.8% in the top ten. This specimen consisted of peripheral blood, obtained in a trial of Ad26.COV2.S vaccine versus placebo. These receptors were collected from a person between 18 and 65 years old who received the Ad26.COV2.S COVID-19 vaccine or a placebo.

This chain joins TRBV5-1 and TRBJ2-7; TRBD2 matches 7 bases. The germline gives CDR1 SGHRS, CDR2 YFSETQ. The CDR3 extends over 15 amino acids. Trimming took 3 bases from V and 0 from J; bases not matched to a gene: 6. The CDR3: CASSSQGGSSYEQYF. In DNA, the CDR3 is TGCGCCAGCAGCTCCCAGGGCGGGAGCTCCTACGAGCAGTACTTC.

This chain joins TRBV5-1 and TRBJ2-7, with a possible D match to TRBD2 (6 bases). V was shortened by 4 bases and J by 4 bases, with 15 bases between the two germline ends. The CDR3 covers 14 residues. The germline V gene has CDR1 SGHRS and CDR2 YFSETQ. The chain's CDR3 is CASSNGAGRYEQYF. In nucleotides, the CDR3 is TGCGCCAGCAGCAACGGGGCAGGGAGGTACGAGCAGTACTTC.

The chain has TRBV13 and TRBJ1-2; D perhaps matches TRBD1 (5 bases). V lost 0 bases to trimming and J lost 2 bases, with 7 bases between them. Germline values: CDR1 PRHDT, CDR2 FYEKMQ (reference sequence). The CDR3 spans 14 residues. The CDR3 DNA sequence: TGTGCCAGCAGCTTAGGTTCAGGGAACTATGGCTACACCTTC. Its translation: CASSLGSGNYGYTF.

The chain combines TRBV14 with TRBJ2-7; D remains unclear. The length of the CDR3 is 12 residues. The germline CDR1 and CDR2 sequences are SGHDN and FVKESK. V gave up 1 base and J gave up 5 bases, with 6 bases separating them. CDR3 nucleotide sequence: TGTGCCAGCAGCCAAGTTATCCACGAGCAGTACTTC. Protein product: CASSQVIHEQYF.

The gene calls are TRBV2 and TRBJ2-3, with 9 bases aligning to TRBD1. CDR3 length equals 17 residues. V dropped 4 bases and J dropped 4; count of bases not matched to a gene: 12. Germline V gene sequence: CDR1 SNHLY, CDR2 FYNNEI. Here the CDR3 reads CASSGIVTGGAPDTQYF. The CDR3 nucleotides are TGTGCCAGCAGTGGGATTGTTACAGGGGGCGCCCCAGATACGCAGTATTTT. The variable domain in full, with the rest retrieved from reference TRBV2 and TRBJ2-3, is EPEVTQTPSHQVTQMGQEVILRCVPISNHLYFYWYRQILGQKVEFLVSFYNNEISEKSEIFDDQFSVERPDGSNFTLKIRSTKLEDSAMYFCASSGIVTGGAPDTQYFGPGTRLTVL.

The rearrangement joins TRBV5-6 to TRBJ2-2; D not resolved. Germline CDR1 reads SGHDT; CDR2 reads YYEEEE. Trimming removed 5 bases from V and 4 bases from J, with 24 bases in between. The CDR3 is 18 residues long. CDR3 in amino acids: CASSPSLSPNPFTGELFF. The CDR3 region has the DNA TGTGCCAGCAGTCCGTCACTTAGCCCCAACCCCTTCACCGGGGAGCTGTTTTTT.

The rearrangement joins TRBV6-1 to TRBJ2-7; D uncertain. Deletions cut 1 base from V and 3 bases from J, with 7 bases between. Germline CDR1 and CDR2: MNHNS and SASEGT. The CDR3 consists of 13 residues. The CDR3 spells CASSEGANYEQYF. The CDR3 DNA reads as TGTGCCAGCAGTGAAGGGGCAAACTACGAGCAGTACTTC.

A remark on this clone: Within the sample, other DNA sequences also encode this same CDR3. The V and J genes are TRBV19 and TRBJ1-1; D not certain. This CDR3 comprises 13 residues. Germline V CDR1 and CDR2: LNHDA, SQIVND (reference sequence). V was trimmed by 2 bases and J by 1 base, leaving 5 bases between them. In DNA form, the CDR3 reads TGTGCCAGTAGTATATCTGAGAACACTGAAGCTTTCTTT. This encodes CASSISENTEAFF.

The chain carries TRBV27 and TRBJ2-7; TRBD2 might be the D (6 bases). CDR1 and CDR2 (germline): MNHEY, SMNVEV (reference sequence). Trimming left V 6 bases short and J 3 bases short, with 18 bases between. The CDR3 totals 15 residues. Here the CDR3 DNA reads TGTGCCAGCAGCTGGGGAGGCGGAGGGGTCTACGAGCAGTACTTC. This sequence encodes CASSWGGGGVYEQYF.

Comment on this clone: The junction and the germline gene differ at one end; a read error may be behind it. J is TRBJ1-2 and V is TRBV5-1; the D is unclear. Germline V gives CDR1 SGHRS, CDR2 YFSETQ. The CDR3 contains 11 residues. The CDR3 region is CASRLAEGYTF. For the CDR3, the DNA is TGCGCCAGCAGATTGGCGGAGGGCTACACCTTC.

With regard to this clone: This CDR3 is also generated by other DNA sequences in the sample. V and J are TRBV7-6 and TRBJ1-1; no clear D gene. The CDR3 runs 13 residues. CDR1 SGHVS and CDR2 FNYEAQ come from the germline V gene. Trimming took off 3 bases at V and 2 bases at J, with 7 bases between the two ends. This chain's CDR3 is CASSLAENTEAFF. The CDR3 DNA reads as TGTGCCAGCAGCTTGGCGGAAAACACTGAAGCTTTCTTT. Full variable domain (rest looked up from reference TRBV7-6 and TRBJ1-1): GAGVSQSPRYKVTKRGQDVALRCDPISGHVSLYWYRQALGQGPEFLTYFNYEAQQDKSGLPNDRFSAERPEGSISTLTIQRTEQRDSAMYRCASSLAENTEAFFGQGTRLTVV.

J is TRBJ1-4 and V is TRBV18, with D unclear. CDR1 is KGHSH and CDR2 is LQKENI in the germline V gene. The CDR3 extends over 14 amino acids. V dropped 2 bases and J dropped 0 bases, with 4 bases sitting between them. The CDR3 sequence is CASSPGSTNEKLFF. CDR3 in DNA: TGTGCCAGCTCACCAGGTTCAACTAATGAAAAACTGTTTTTT.

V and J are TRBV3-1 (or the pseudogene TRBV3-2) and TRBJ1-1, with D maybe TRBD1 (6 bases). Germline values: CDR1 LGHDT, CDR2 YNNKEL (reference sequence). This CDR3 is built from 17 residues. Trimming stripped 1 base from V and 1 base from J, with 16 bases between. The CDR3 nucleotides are TGTGCCAGCAGCCAAGTTCTTTCACGGGGGGCGAACACTGAAGCTTTCTTT. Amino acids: CASSQVLSRGANTEAFF.

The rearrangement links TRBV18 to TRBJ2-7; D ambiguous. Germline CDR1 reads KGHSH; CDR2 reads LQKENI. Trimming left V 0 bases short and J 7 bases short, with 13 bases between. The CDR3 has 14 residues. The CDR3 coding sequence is TGTGCCAGCTCACCACCTATCAACCCCTGGGAGCAGTACTTC. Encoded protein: CASSPPINPWEQYF.

The CDR3 region has the DNA TGTGCCAGCAGACCACTAGCGGGAAACACCGGGGAGCTGTTTTTT. It translates to CASRPLAGNTGELFF. The chain is built from TRBV11-2 and TRBJ2-2, with 10 bases identical to TRBD2. Looked up from germline, CDR1 is SGHAT and CDR2 is FQNNGV. This CDR3 is 15 amino acids long. V trimming: 6 bases; J trimming: 2 bases; junction bases outside the gene matches: 3.

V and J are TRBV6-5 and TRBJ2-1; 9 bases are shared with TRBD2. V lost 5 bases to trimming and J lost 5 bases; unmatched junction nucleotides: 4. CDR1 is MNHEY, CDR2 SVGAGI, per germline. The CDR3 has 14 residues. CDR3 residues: CASSQLAGHNEQFF. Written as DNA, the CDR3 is TGTGCCAGCAGTCAACTAGCGGGCCACAATGAGCAGTTCTTC.